Listed here are 6 T cell receptor beta chains from one sample, sequenced in a study of blood T cell repertoires in COVID-19. Assay: immunoSEQ multiplex PCR; the TCRdb copy retains only in-frame clones and omits some. The profile shows 160,000 or so clones, about 86% of them singletons. Sequenced: peripheral blood. These TCRs come from a woman in her 70s with COVID-19, enrolled during active disease.

The rearrangement uses TRBV7-9 and TRBJ1-1, with D possibly being TRBD1 (5 bases). In germline, CDR1 is SEHNR, CDR2 FQNEAQ (reference sequence). Trimming removed 1 base at V and 6 bases at J, with 9 bases between. The CDR3 totals 13 residues. CDR3 DNA: TGTGCCAGCAGCTTAGTTGGGGCCGCTGAAGCTTTCTTT. Amino acids: CASSLVGAAEAFF.

The chain has TRBV27 and TRBJ1-2, with D possibly TRBD1 on 5 matching bases. This CDR3 has 16 residues. CDR1 MNHEY and CDR2 SMNVEV come from the germline V gene (reference sequence). Trimming pared 2 bases from V and 1 base from J, leaving 14 bases between. The DNA of the CDR3 is TGTGCCAGCAGTTTACTATGGGGCAGCGTTAACTATGGCTACACCTTC. It translates to CASSLLWGSVNYGYTF.

J is TRBJ1-6 and V is TRBV5-4; possibly TRBD1 for D (6 bases). Between the trimmed V and J ends, which lost 4 bases and 5 bases, there was a span of 10 bases. Germline loops: CDR1 SGHNT, CDR2 YYREEE (reference sequence). The CDR3 sequence is 14 residues long. The DNA of the CDR3 is TGTGCCAGCAGCCAAGGACAGAATAATTCACCCCTCCACTTT. This codes for CASSQGQNNSPLHF. The entire variable domain, with the rest obtained from reference TRBV5-4 and TRBJ1-6, is as follows: ETGVTQSPTHLIKTRGQQVTLRCSSQSGHNTVSWYQQALGQGPQFIFQYYREEENGRGNFPPRFSGLQFPNYSSELNVNALELDDSALYLCASSQGQNNSPLHFGNGTRLTVT.

A remark on this clone: Other DNA sequences of this sample code for an identical CDR3. This chain links TRBV5-6 with TRBJ1-2, with TRBD1 matching 10 bases. The CDR3 runs 14 residues. Per the germline V gene, CDR1 is SGHDT and CDR2 is YYEEEE. The V gene end was trimmed by 5 bases and the J gene end by 5 bases; junction bases not matched to a gene: 6. The CDR3 region is CASSSGTGAYGYTF. CDR3 DNA sequence: TGTGCCAGCAGTTCCGGGACAGGGGCTTATGGCTACACCTTC.

The chain links TRBV19 to TRBJ2-7, with 13 bases lining up with TRBD2. Looked up from germline, CDR1 is LNHDA and CDR2 is SQIVND (reference sequence). The junction had 7 bases not matched to a gene; V was cut back by 5 bases and J by 6 bases. There are 15 residues in the CDR3. DNA of the CDR3: TGTGCCAGTAGTTCACTCGGGACTAGCGGGGTCGAGCAGTACTTC. Its translation: CASSSLGTSGVEQYF.

The chain links TRBV11-2 to TRBJ2-1; possibly TRBD1 for D (6 bases). This CDR3 has 15 amino acids. In germline, CDR1 is SGHAT, CDR2 FQNNGV. V was shortened by 5 bases and J by 2 bases, with 13 bases between the two germline ends. The CDR3 bases are TGTGCCAGCAGCCCCATGGACAGCACCTACAATGAGCAGTTCTTC. It yields the protein CASSPMDSTYNEQFF.